The sequence of this T cell receptor (beta chain) was determined in a study of T-cell memory formation after mild COVID-19. Background on the study: TCR clusters were mostly donor specific.

Points from the study as a whole: Contracting CD8+ clones were enriched in EMRA, CD4+ mainly in CM and EM.

This clonotype occurred many times. Its specificity is unknown. MiXCR was run by TCRdb on the 5' RACE reads, yielding one entry per CDR3 protein. The sample lists 180,000 or so distinct CDR3 sequences; 9.5% to 13% were seen once. The CDR3 loop spans 14 amino acids. Germline CDR1 SGHRS, CDR2 YFSETQ. Trimming cost V 7 bases and J 5 bases; bases outside gene matches: 8. The rearrangement links TRBV5-1 to TRBJ2-1; 8 bases line up with TRBD1. This receptor was obtained from a man in his late teens or twenties who had mild COVID-19 (a few samples of this study predate the infection). Cell type and time point are not known. Sequenced input: PBMCs or a T cell subset sorted from them (not recorded which). CDR3 nucleotides: TGCGCCAGCCGTACCGGGACAGGCCACAATGAGCAGTTCTTC. Its protein product is CASRTGTGHNEQFF.